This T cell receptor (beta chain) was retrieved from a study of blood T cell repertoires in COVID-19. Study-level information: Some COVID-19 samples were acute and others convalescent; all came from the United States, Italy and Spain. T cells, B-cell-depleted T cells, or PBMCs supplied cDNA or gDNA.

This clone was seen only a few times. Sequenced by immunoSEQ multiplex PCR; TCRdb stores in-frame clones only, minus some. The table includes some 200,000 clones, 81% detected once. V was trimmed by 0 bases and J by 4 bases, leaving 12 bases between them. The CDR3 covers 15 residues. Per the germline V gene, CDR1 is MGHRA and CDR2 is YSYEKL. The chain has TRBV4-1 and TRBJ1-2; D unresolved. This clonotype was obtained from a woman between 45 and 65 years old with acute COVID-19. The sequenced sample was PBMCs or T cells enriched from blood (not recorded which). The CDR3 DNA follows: TGCGCCAGCAGCCAAGAAAATGGCGGCCCCTATGGCTACACCTTC. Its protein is CASSQENGGPYGYTF.